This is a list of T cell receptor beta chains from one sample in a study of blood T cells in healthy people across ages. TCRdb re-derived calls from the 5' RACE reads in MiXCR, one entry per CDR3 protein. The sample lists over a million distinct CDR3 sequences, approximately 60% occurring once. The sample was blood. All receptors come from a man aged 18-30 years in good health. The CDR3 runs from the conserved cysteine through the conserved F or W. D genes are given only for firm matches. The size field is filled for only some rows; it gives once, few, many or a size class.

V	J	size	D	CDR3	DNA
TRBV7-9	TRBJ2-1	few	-	CASSGPNNEQFF	TGTGCCAGCAGCGGCCCTAACAATGAGCAGTTCTTC
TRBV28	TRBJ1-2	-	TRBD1	CASSLRQGLHGYTF	TGTGCCAGCAGTTTAAGACAGGGTTTACATGGCTACACCTTC
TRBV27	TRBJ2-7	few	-	CASGKRGSYEQYF	TGTGCCAGCGGTAAGCGAGGCTCCTACGAGCAGTACTTC
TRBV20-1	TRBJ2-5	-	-	CSASGGRPLETQYF	TGCAGTGCTAGTGGGGGCAGACCCCTGGAGACCCAGTACTTC
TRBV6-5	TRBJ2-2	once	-	CASSYGTSSGELFF	TGTGCCAGCAGTTACGGGACTTCTAGCGGGGAGCTGTTTTTT
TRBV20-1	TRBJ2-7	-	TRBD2	CSAPGTSGFYEQYF	TGCAGTGCCCCGGGGACTAGCGGCTTCTACGAGCAGTACTTC
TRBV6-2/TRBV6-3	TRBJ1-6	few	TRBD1	CASSSQRQGLYSPLHF	TGTGCCAGCAGTTCACAAAGACAGGGGTTATATTCACCCCTCCACTTT
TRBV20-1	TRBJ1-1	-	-	CSARVTGEAFF	TGCAGTGCTAGAGTGACGGGCGAAGCTTTCTTT
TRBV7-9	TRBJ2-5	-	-	CASSIPPLTGFETQYF	TGTGCCAGCAGCATCCCCCCCCTGACGGGGTTCGAGACCCAGTACTTC
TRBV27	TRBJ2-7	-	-	CASSTGLPEGEQYF	TGTGCCAGCAGTACGGGACTCCCGGAGGGCGAGCAGTACTTC
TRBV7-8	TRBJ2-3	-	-	CASSLERRPLGTDTQYF	TGTGCCAGCAGCTTAGAACGCCGCCCGCTCGGTACAGATACGCAGTATTTT
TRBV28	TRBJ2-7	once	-	CASSFLLGTLSYEQYF	TGTGCCAGCAGTTTTTTGTTAGGGACCTTGAGTTACGAGCAGTACTTC
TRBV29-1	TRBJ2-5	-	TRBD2	CSVEDGLAGGLAAGEQYF	TGCAGCGTTGAAGACGGACTAGCGGGGGGATTGGCGGCCGGTGAGCAGTACTTC
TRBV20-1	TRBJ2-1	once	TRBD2	CSAPGTSGSSIYNEQFF	TGCAGTGCTCCCGGGACTAGCGGGAGTTCGATATACAATGAGCAGTTCTTC
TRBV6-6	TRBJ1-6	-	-	CASSRDPSSYNSPLHF	TGTGCCAGCAGTCGGGATCCGAGCTCCTATAATTCACCCCTCCACTTT
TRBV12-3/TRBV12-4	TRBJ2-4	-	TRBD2	CASSCRGSGADIQYF	TGTGCCAGCAGTTGCCGGGGTAGCGGGGCAGACATTCAGTACTTC
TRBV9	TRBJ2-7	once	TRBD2	CASSYGLAETYEQYF	TGTGCCAGCAGCTACGGACTAGCGGAGACCTACGAGCAGTACTTC
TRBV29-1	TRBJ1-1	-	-	CSVEPGREGGSNTEAFF	TGCAGCGTTGAGCCCGGGAGGGAAGGGGGGTCGAACACTGAAGCTTTCTTT
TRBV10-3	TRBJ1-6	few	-	CAISETGDGSNSPLHF	TGTGCCATCAGTGAGACTGGTGACGGATCTAATTCACCCCTCCACTTT
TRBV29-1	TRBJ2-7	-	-	CSVLGGSAGYEQYF	TGCAGCGTCCTTGGGGGCAGCGCGGGCTACGAGCAGTACTTC
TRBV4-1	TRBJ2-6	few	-	CASSPSPSSGANVLTF	TGCGCCAGCAGCCCATCCCCGAGCTCTGGGGCCAACGTCCTGACTTTC
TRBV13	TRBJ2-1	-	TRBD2	CASSSSGTRVRYEQFF	TGTGCCAGCAGCTCATCCGGGACTAGGGTCAGGTATGAGCAGTTCTTC
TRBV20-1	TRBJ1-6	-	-	CSARDRPGSWDSPLHF	TGCAGTGCTAGAGATCGACCCGGCAGTTGGGATTCACCCCTCCACTTT
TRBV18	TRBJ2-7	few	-	CASSPSTQGYEQYF	TGTGCCAGCTCACCCTCAACCCAGGGTTACGAGCAGTACTTC
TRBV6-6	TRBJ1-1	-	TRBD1	CASSYTGGDTEAFF	TGTGCCAGCAGTTACACAGGGGGGGACACTGAAGCTTTCTTT